The 4 T cell receptor beta chains presented below share a single source sample, sequenced in a study of blood T cell repertoires in COVID-19. The data were produced by immunoSEQ multiplex PCR, yet TCRdb's version contains in-frame clones alone and is incomplete. The data show 250,000 to 350,000 clones, about 89% seen once. Sequences were obtained from peripheral blood. These receptors all come from a woman aged 60-70 years with acute or convalescent COVID-19.

This clone was detected only a few times. The genes are TRBV9 and TRBJ1-1; D not certain. From germline, CDR1 is SGDLS and CDR2 YYNGEE. This CDR3 comprises 15 residues. The V gene lost 0 bases and the J gene lost 2 bases, with 11 bases spanning the gap. This CDR3 reads CASSVEGDANTEAFF. CDR3 bases: TGTGCCAGCAGCGTAGAGGGAGACGCAAACACTGAAGCTTTCTTT.

CDR3 nucleotide sequence: TGTGCCAGTAGTAATCGGGGGGGTCGGAACACTGAAGCTTTCTTT. It specifies CASSNRGGRNTEAFF. The V gene is TRBV19, the J gene TRBJ1-1, with D possibly being TRBD1 (5 bases). The V gene's germline CDR1 is LNHDA and CDR2 SQIVND (reference sequence). Trimming removed 4 bases at V and 1 base at J, with 13 bases between. The length of the CDR3 is 15 residues.

This clone was picked up one time. The chain joins TRBV7-2 to TRBJ2-3; D call uncertain. CDR1 is SGHTA and CDR2 is FQGNSA in the germline V gene. This CDR3 has 16 amino acids. Trimming took off 2 bases at V and 0 bases at J, with 12 bases between the two ends. The CDR3 spells CASSLLAFLSTDTQYF. DNA for the CDR3: TGTGCCAGCAGCTTACTTGCGTTTTTAAGCACAGATACGCAGTATTTT.

The gene calls are TRBV28 and TRBJ1-6; TRBD1 aligns across 8 bases. Losses at the gene ends were 2 bases for V and 9 bases for J; bases not matched to a gene: 0. Per germline, CDR1 MDHEN and CDR2 SYDVKM. The CDR3 runs to 13 residues. The CDR3 DNA reads as TGTGCCAGCAGTTTAACAGGGGGTTCACCCCTCCACTTT. It is translated as CASSLTGGSPLHF.